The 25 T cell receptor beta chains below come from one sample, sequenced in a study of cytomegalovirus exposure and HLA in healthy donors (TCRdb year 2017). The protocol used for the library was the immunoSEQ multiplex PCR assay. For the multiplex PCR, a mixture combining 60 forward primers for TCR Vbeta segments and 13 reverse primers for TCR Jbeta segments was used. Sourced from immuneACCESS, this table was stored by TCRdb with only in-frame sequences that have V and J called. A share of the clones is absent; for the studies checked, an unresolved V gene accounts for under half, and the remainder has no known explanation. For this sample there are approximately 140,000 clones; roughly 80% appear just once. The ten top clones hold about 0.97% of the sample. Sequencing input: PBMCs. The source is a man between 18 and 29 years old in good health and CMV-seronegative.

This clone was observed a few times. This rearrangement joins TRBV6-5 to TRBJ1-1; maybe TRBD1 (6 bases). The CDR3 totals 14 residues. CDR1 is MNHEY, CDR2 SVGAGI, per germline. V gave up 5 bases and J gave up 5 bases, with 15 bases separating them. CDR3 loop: CASSLQGGKTEAFF. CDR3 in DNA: TGTGCCAGCAGTCTACAGGGAGGGAAAACTGAAGCTTTCTTT.

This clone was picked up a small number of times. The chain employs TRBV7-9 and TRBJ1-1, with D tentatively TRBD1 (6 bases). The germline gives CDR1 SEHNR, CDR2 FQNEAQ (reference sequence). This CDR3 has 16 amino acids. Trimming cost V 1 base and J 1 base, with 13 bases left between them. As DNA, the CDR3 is TGTGCCAGCAGCTTAGTATCCCGCAGGGGGAACACTGAAGCTTTCTTT. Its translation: CASSLVSRRGNTEAFF.

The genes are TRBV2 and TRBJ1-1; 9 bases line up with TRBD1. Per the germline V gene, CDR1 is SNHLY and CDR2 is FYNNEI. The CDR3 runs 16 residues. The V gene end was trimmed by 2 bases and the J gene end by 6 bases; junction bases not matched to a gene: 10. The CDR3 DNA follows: TGTGCCAGCAGTGAATCTTACGGACAGGGGTGGGCTGAAGCTTTCTTT. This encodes CASSESYGQGWAEAFF.

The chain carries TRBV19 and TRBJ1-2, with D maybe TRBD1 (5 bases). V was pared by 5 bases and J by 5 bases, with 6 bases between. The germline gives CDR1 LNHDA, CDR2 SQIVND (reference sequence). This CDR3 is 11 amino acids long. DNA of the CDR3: TGTGCCAGTAGTCGGGGGTATGGCTACACCTTC. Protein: CASSRGYGYTF.

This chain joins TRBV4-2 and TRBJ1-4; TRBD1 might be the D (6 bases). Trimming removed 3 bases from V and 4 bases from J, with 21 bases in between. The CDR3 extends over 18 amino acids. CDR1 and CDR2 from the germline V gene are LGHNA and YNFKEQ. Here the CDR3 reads CASSQGEGRQVINEKLFF. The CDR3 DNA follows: TGTGCCAGCAGCCAGGGGGAGGGGCGACAGGTGATTAATGAAAAACTGTTTTTT.

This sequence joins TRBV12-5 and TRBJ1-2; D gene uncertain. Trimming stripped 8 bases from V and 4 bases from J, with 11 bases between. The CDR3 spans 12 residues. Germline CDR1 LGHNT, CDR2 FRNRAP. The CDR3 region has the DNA TGTGCTAGTTCGGGGAGCCTCTATGGCTACACCTTC. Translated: CASSGSLYGYTF.

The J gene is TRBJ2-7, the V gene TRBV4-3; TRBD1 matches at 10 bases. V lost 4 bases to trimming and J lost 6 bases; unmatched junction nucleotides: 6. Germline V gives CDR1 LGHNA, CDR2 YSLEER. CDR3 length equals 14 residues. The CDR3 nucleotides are TGCGCCAGCAGCCGCCTCCGGACAGGGGGCGAGCAGTACTTC. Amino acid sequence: CASSRLRTGGEQYF.

CDR3 region: CASSSNREPTNYGYTF. CDR3 sequence (DNA): TGTGCCAGCAGTTCGAACAGGGAGCCGACTAACTATGGCTACACCTTC. The genes are TRBV27 and TRBJ1-2, with D possibly matching TRBD1 (6 bases). Germline CDR1 reads MNHEY; CDR2 reads SMNVEV (reference sequence). This CDR3 contains 16 residues. Trimming took 4 bases from V and 0 from J, leaving 15 bases between them.

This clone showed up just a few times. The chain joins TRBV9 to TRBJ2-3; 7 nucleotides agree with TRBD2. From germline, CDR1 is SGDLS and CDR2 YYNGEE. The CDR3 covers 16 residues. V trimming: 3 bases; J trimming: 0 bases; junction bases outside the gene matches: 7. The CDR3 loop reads CASSEPRGESTDTQYF. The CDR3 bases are TGTGCCAGCAGCGAGCCTCGGGGGGAAAGCACAGATACGCAGTATTTT.

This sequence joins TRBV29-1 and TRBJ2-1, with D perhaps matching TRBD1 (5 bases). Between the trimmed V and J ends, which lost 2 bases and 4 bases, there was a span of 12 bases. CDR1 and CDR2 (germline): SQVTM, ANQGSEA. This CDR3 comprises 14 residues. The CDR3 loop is CSVESRDVYNEQFF. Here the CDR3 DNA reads TGCAGCGTTGAAAGCAGGGATGTTTACAATGAGCAGTTCTTC.

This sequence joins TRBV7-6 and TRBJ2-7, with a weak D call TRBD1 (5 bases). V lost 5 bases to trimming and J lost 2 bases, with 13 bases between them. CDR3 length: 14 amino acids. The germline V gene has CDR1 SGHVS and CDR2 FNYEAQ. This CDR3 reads CASSPRQKAYEQYF. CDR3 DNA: TGTGCCAGCAGCCCCAGACAGAAAGCCTACGAGCAGTACTTC.

In nucleotides, the CDR3 is TGCGCCAGCAGCTTAACAATCGCTAACTATGGCTACACCTTC. Its protein is CASSLTIANYGYTF. This chain connects TRBV5-1 to TRBJ1-2; no clear D gene. The V end was cut by 2 bases, the J end by 0 bases, with 8 bases between. The CDR3 has 14 amino acids. Germline V lookup: CDR1 SGHRS, CDR2 YFSETQ.

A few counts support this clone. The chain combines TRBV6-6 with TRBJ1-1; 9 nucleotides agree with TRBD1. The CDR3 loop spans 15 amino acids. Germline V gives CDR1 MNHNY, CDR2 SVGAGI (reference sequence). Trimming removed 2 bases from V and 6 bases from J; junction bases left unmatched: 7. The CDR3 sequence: CASSYPQGAISEAFF. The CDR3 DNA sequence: TGTGCCAGCAGTTACCCACAGGGGGCGATCTCTGAAGCTTTCTTT.

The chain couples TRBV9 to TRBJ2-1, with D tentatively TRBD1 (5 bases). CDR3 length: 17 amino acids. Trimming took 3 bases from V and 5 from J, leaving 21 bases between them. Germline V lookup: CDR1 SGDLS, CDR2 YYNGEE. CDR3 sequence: CASSALIRAAENNEQFF. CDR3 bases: TGTGCCAGCAGCGCGCTAATCAGGGCGGCGGAAAACAATGAGCAGTTCTTC.

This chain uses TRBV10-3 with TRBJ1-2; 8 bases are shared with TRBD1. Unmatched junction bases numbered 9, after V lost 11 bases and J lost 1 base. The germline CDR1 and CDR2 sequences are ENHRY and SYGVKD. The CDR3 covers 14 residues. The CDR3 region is CAASPGQDNYGYTF. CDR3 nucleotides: TGTGCCGCCTCACCGGGACAGGATAACTATGGCTACACCTTC.

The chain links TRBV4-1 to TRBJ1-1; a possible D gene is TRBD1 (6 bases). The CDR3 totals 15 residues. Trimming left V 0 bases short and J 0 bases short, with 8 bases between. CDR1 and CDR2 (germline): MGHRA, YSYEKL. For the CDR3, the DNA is TGCGCCAGCAGCCAAGAAGACAGGATGAACACTGAAGCTTTCTTT. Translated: CASSQEDRMNTEAFF.

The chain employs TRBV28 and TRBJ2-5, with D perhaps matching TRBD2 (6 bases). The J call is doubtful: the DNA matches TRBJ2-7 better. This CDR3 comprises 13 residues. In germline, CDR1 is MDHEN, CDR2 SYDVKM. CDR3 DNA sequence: TGTGCCAGCAGCCCGGGACTGAGCTACGAGCAGTACTTC. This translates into CASSPGLSYEQYF.

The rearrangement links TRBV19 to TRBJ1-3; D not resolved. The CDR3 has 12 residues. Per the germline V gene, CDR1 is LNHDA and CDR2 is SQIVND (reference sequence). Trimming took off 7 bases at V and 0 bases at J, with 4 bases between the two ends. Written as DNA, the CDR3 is TGTGCCAGTATCAGCTCTGGAAACACCATATATTTT. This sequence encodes CASISSGNTIYF.

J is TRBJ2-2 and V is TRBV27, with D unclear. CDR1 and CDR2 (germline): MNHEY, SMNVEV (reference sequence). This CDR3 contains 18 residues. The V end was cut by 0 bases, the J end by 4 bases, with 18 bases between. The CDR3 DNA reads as TGTGCCAGCAGTTTATCGATAATAGAGCCTTCGATCACCGGGGAGCTGTTTTTT. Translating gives CASSLSIIEPSITGELFF.

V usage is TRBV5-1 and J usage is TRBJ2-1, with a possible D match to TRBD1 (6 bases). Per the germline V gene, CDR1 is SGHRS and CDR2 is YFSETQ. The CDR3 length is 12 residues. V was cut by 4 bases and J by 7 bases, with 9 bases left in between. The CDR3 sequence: CASSPTGNEQFF. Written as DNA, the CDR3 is TGCGCCAGCAGCCCCACAGGGAATGAGCAGTTCTTC.

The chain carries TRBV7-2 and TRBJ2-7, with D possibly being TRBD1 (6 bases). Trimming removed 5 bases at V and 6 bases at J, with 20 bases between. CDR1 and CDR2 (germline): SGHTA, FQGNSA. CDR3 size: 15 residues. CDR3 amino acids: CASSHRDPKPSEQYF. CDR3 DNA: TGTGCCAGCAGCCACAGGGACCCTAAGCCCAGCGAGCAGTACTTC.

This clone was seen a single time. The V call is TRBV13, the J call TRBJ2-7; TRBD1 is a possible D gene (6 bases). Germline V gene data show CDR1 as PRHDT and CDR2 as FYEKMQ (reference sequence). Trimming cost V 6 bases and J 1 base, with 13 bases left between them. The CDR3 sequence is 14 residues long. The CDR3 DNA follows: TGTGCCAGCAGGATGCTGGGGGCGTCCTACGAGCAGTACTTC. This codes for CASRMLGASYEQYF.

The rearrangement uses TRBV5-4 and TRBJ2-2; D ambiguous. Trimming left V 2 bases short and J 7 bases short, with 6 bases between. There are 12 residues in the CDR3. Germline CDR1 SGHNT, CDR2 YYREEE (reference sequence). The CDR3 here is CASSLVDGELFF. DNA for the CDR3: TGTGCCAGCAGCTTAGTAGACGGGGAGCTGTTTTTT.

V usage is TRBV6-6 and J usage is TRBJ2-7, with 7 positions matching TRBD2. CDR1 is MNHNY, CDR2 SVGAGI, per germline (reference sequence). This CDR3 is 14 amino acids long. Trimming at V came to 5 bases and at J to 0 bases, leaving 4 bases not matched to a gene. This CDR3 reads CASSLRGDSYEQYF. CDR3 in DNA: TGTGCCAGCAGTCTTCGGGGGGACTCCTACGAGCAGTACTTC.

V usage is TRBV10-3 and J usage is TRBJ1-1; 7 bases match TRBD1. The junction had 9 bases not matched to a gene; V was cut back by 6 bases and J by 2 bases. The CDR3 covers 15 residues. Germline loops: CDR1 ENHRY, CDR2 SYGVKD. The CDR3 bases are TGTGCCATCAGATTTTCCGCAGGGGGAAACACTGAAGCTTTCTTT. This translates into CAIRFSAGGNTEAFF.